This T cell receptor (beta chain) was documented in a study of OX40 agonist ivuxolimab in advanced cancers. Study in general: Males comprised 75% to 90% of the group, whose mean age was approximately 60 years (range 23 to 79). General study points: Low normalized T-cell clonal expansion also characterized some of the nonresponders.

Comments on this clone: Its antigen is currently unknown.

Looked up from germline, CDR1 is SGHTA and CDR2 is FQGNSA. The CDR3 runs to 13 residues. The V gene lost 5 bases and the J gene lost 2 bases, with 8 bases spanning the gap. Profiling relied on immunoSEQ multiplex PCR, and the TCRdb table lists in-frame clones only, not all of them. This sample carries 60,000 to 75,000 clones, 90% to 95% of them seen once, and the ten largest clones take about 4%. The gene calls are TRBV7-2 and TRBJ2-3; D is uncertain. This receptor was identified in an adult with an advanced solid tumor such as melanoma, head and neck, liver or kidney cancer. Specimen: CD4+ or CD8+ T cells sorted from blood, collected in a trial of the OX40 agonist ivuxolimab. Here the CDR3 reads CASSQEPTDTQYF. In DNA, the CDR3 is TGTGCCAGCAGCCAGGAACCCACAGATACGCAGTATTTT.